This T cell receptor beta chain comes out of a study of T-cell memory formation after mild COVID-19. Study-wide findings and caveats: The SARS-CoV-2 specificity of second-wave clones reaching peak at day 37 remained unverified. Researchers report contracting CD4+ clones mostly in CM and EM, with CD8+ clones in EMRA. Clones shrinking between day 15 and 85 showed a balanced CD4/CD8 split, and those that grew later tilted toward CD4+.

The germline V gene encodes CDR1 DFQATT and CDR2 SNEGSKA (reference sequence). Trimming removed 3 bases from V and 3 bases from J, with 12 bases in between. The CDR3 has 13 amino acids. From the 5' RACE reads, TCRdb called clonotypes with MiXCR, one entry per CDR3 protein. This sample has around 110,000 distinct CDR3 sequences, with approximately 14% found just once. Only a few counts were recorded for this clonotype. Its antigen is unidentified. This receptor was obtained from a man younger than 35 who had mild COVID-19 (a few samples of this study predate the infection). Cell type and time point are not known. The sample taken for sequencing was PBMCs or a T cell subset sorted from them (not recorded which). V gene TRBV20-1 combines with J gene TRBJ2-7, with D perhaps matching TRBD2 (7 bases). The CDR3 reads CSASAGEGYEQYF. The CDR3 region has the DNA TGCAGTGCTAGTGCAGGGGAGGGCTACGAGCAGTACTTC.